These 15 T cell receptor beta chains were all obtained from the same sample, sequenced in a study of beta chain features in type 1 diabetes. Sequencing targeted expressed TCRB transcripts, as all isolated RNA had been reverse transcribed. The protocol was immunoSEQ multiplex PCR, while the TCRdb copy is restricted to in-frame clones and leaves out a portion. The sample yields some 900,000 clones, 17% seen once. Sequenced sample: naive CD4+ T cells from blood. The source is a woman younger than 30 in good health.

This clone appeared once. The J gene is TRBJ2-1, the V gene TRBV5-1; 11 positions agree with TRBD2. The CDR3 totals 15 residues. The germline gives CDR1 SGHRS, CDR2 YFSETQ. V gave up 2 bases and J gave up 5 bases; unmatched junction bases: 3. The CDR3 loop reads CASSFQGLADNEQFF. The CDR3 DNA is TGCGCCAGCAGCTTCCAGGGACTAGCGGACAATGAGCAGTTCTTC.

This chain links TRBV7-2 with TRBJ2-1; 7 bases map to TRBD2. CDR1 SGHTA and CDR2 FQGNSA come from the germline V gene. This CDR3 has 13 residues. V shed 5 bases and J 15 bases; nucleotides not matched to a gene: 13. The CDR3 coding sequence is TGTGCCAGCAGCCCTCGGGGGGAGGCCTCTCGGTTCTTC. It is translated as CASSPRGEASRFF.

The chain links TRBV7-8 to TRBJ2-3; D is tentatively TRBD1 or TRBD2 (5 bases each). The ends were cut back, 6 bases at V and 1 base at J, with 11 bases in the middle. The germline V gene encodes CDR1 SGHVS and CDR2 FQNEAQ. The CDR3 has 14 residues. CDR3 protein: CASRRLGGTDTQYF. In DNA, the CDR3 is TGTGCCAGCAGGCGGTTGGGGGGCACAGATACGCAGTATTTT. Looking up the rest from reference TRBV7-8 and TRBJ2-3 gives the full variable domain: GAGVSQSPRYKVAKRGQDVALRCDPISGHVSLFWYQQALGQGPEFLTYFQNEAQLDKSGLPSDRFFAERPEGSVSTLKIQRTQQEDSAVYLCASRRLGGTDTQYFGPGTRLTVL.

This clone appeared a few times. The chain combines TRBV7-3 with TRBJ1-2; no reliable D call. Trimming pared 3 bases from V and 4 bases from J, leaving 9 bases between. CDR3 length equals 13 residues. CDR1 and CDR2 (germline): SGHTA, FQGTGA. In DNA, the CDR3 is TGTGCCAGCAGCTTGAGTCAGAGCTATGGCTACACCTTC. It specifies CASSLSQSYGYTF.

This chain uses TRBV7-2 with TRBJ2-5; D gene ambiguous. Germline values: CDR1 SGHTA, CDR2 FQGNSA. CDR3 size: 15 residues. V lost 4 bases to trimming and J lost 5 bases, with 17 bases between them. The CDR3 sequence: CASSSTRTARETQYF. The CDR3 DNA reads as TGTGCCAGCAGCTCTACGAGGACGGCAAGGGAGACCCAGTACTTC.

This clone was recorded once. The chain uses TRBV10-3 and TRBJ2-7; no clear D gene. V dropped 0 bases and J dropped 3 bases, with 9 bases sitting between them. CDR1 is ENHRY and CDR2 is SYGVKD in the germline V gene. This CDR3 region has 14 residues. The CDR3 region has the DNA TGTGCCATCAGTGAGTCTCTACTTAACTACGAGCAGTACTTC. Protein: CAISESLLNYEQYF.

This clone was counted a few times. J is TRBJ1-3 and V is TRBV9; TRBD1 matches 7 bases. CDR1 is SGDLS and CDR2 is YYNGEE in the germline V gene. CDR3 size: 14 residues. Germline trimming cut 4 bases from V and 2 bases from J; bases unmatched to any gene: 3. This chain's CDR3 is CASSQGVAGNTIYF. The CDR3, as DNA: TGTGCCAGCAGCCAGGGGGTAGCTGGAAACACCATATATTTT. Together with reference TRBV9 and TRBJ1-3, the CDR3 gives the full variable domain: DSGVTQTPKHLITATGQRVTLRCSPRSGDLSVYWYQQSLDQGLQFLIQYYNGEERAKGNILERFSAQQFPDLHSELNLSSLELGDSALYFCASSQGVAGNTIYFGEGSWLTVV.

The V and J genes are TRBV27 and TRBJ2-7; D unresolved. The germline gives CDR1 MNHEY, CDR2 SMNVEV (reference sequence). This CDR3 is built from 12 residues. The V gene lost 5 bases and the J gene lost 3 bases, with 8 bases spanning the gap. The CDR3 coding sequence is TGTGCCAGCAGTCCAAACAGCTACGAGCAGTACTTC. Translated, it gives CASSPNSYEQYF.

This clone has just a few counts. The chain carries TRBV29-1 and TRBJ1-2; the D gene is possibly TRBD1 (5 bases). Germline values: CDR1 SQVTM, CDR2 ANQGSEA. V gave up 7 bases and J gave up 1 base, with 7 bases separating them. The CDR3 is made up of 11 amino acids. The CDR3 sequence: CSGGDNYGYTF. In DNA form, the CDR3 reads TGCAGCGGGGGGGATAACTATGGCTACACCTTC.

The chain is built from TRBV5-1 and TRBJ1-2; tentatively, D is TRBD1 (5 bases). V dropped 4 bases and J dropped 2 bases, with 9 bases sitting between them. The CDR3 spans 13 residues. From germline, CDR1 is SGHRS and CDR2 YFSETQ. In DNA, the CDR3 is TGCGCCAGCAGCATTTCAGGGAACTATGGCTACACCTTC. The encoded protein is CASSISGNYGYTF.

This clone appeared a few times. V gene TRBV10-3 combines with J gene TRBJ2-7, with 8 bases that match TRBD1. Germline V lookup: CDR1 ENHRY, CDR2 SYGVKD. Losses at the gene ends were 7 bases for V and 5 bases for J; bases not matched to a gene: 7. The CDR3 is made up of 13 amino acids. The chain's CDR3 is CAITPGQDDEQYF. CDR3 bases: TGTGCCATCACACCGGGACAGGATGACGAGCAGTACTTC.

This clone came up a few times. The chain recombines TRBV7-9 with TRBJ2-3; D unclear. This CDR3 is 15 amino acids long. The germline gives CDR1 SEHNR, CDR2 FQNEAQ (reference sequence). With 5 bases removed from V and 3 bases from J, the gap between germline ends came to 15 bases. The CDR3 spells CASSRGRGATDTQYF. CDR3 nucleotide sequence: TGTGCCAGCAGCCGCGGCCGAGGTGCTACAGATACGCAGTATTTT.

The rearrangement uses TRBV5-4 and TRBJ1-2; D might be TRBD1 (6 bases). V lost 0 bases and J 0 bases, leaving 12 bases between the germline ends. The germline V gene has CDR1 SGHNT and CDR2 YYREEE (reference sequence). The CDR3 covers 16 residues. Here the CDR3 DNA reads TGTGCCAGCAGCTTGGGGGGGCCGTACACTAACTATGGCTACACCTTC. Translating it yields CASSLGGPYTNYGYTF.

The CDR3 DNA sequence: TGTGCCAGTAGTATCCGACAGGGTAGGGATCAGCCCCAGCATTTT. This encodes CASSIRQGRDQPQHF. This chain connects TRBV19 to TRBJ1-5; 7 bases align to TRBD1. Germline-derived CDR1 and CDR2 are LNHDA and SQIVND (reference sequence). The J segment lost 5 bases and the V segment lost 3 bases, leaving 7 bases of the junction unmatched. The CDR3 is 15 residues long.

This clone was seen only a few times. The CDR3 sequence: CASSRTLDGKLFF. For the CDR3, the DNA is TGCGCCAGCAGCAGGACACTGGATGGAAAACTGTTTTTT. The chain combines TRBV10-1 with TRBJ1-4; D might be TRBD1 (5 bases). The germline V gene has CDR1 WNHNN and CDR2 SYGVQD (reference sequence). Between the trimmed V and J ends, which lost 6 bases and 10 bases, there was a span of 15 bases. The CDR3 length is 13 residues.